This T cell receptor (beta chain) was recorded in a study of T-cell reconstitution after alpha-beta-depleted transplantation in children (dated by TCRdb to the mid-2010s). At the level of the whole study: Using TCR repertoire profiling, the study quantitatively followed how T-cell immune reconstitution unfolded in children after TCRalphabeta/CD19-depleted allogeneic hematopoietic cell transplantation. The study at large found these results: About two months after transplant, the apparently early recovery of alphabetaT-cell counts reportedly depended on just several hundred clones that had expanded rapidly and came from non-depleted graft cells. Over the following months the frequencies of hyperexpanded clones went down, and after one year T-cell counts and TCRbeta diversity were mostly credited to newly produced T cells. In some patients, high TCRbeta diversity at day 60 was attributed to recipient T cells and intrathymic progenitors that had survived conditioning.

This specimen's treatment or condition label, per the study, means: allogeneic hematopoietic cell transplantation with graft depleted of TCRalphabeta T cells and CD19 B cells. TCRalphabeta/CD19-depleted allogeneic hematopoietic cell grafts were given to the transplant recipients, all of whom were children. Library prep was done by PCR. The run used an Illumina HiSeq 2500. TCR library preparation used molecular barcoding, with unique molecular identifiers applied to normalize quantification of the TCRbeta repertoire. In TCRdb, the public reads were trimmed at Q25 with fastp and aligned with MiXCR, with productive beta chains retained. CDR3 protein sequences are deduplicated, and each keeps its most common genes and DNA. The sample table contains fewer than 1 million distinct CDR3 sequences; only one count was recorded for roughly 15% of them. Of the sample, about 5% is held by the ten largest clones.

V and J are truncated by 7 bases and 12 bases respectively, leaving an intervening sequence of 19 bases. According to the germline V gene (reference sequence), CDR1 reads WNHNN and CDR2 reads SYGVQD. The CDR3 spans 13 residues, from the cysteine through the phenylalanine. Here the CDR3 DNA is all that survives: 39 bases in frame from base 1. This clonotype was counted only a few times. No cognate antigen has been identified for it. Base quality data are lacking; no much larger clone is found one base away. This specimen consisted of PBMCs, mostly from graft donor cells, obtained 360 days after TCRalphabeta/CD19-depleted stem cell transplant. The sequence joins TRBV10-1 to TRBJ2-1; D gene: possibly TRBD2, on 5 matching bases. The sequence was collected from a male patient between 10 and 17 years old who had a stem cell transplant for acute lymphoblastic leukemia, so the T cells may come from the graft donor. CDR3 protein: CASKPSGPAGQFF. Read as DNA, the sequence is TGCGCCAGCAAACCCTCAGGACCCGCGGGGCAGTTCTTC.